This TCR beta chain stems from a study of identifying expanded T cells in peripheral blood. Study conclusions and caveats: Roughly 1.2 clones differed between technical replicates, versus around 15 and 18 over time.

As regards this clone: Its antigen is unknown. Sequence at one end of the junction differs from germline and may be a read error.

Using immunoSEQ multiplex PCR, the repertoire was profiled, and TCRdb retains in-frame clones only, with some absent. The sample holds about 130,000 clones, about 86% seen once. Collection occurred without any documented infections or immune events in donors. The CDR3 is made up of 14 amino acids. The germline CDR1 and CDR2 sequences are SGHRS and YFSETQ. The TCR comes from a person aged 18-69 years in good health. The source material was blood. The chain recombines TRBV5-1 with TRBJ2-7, with D perhaps TRBD1 or TRBD2 (5 bases each). DNA for the CDR3: TGTGCCAGCAGCTTGGGGGACCCCTCCTACGAGCAGTACTTC. Translating gives CASSLGDPSYEQYF.